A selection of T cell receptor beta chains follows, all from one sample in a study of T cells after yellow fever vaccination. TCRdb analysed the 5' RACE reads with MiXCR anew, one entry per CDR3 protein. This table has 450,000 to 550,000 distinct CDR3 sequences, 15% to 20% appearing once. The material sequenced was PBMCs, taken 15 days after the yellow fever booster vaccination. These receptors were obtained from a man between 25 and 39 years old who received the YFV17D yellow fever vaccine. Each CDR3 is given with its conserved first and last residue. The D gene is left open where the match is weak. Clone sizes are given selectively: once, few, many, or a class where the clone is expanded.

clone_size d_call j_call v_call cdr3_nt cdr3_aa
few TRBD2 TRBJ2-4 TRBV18 TGTGCCAGCTCACACTCGGGAGGGGACATTCAGTACTTC CASSHSGGDIQYF
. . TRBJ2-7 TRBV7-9 TGTGCCAGCAGTACAGGACCCTATCGCTACGAGCAGTACTTC CASSTGPYRYEQYF
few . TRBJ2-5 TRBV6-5 TGTGCCAGCAGTTACAGGTCCAAAAGATGGAGAGAGACCCAGTACTTC CASSYRSKRWRETQYF
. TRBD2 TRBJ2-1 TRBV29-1 TGCAGCGGGACCGGGACTAGCGGGATGGGGGGCCATGAGCAGTTCTTC CSGTGTSGMGGHEQFF
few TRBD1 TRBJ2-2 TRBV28 TGTGCCAGCAGTTTCTGGACAGGGCGGACCGGGGAGCTGTTTTTT CASSFWTGRTGELFF
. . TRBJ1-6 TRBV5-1 TGCGCCAGCAGCTTTGGGGTTAACGGGGCAAGGGCAGATTCACCCCTCCACTTT CASSFGVNGARADSPLHF
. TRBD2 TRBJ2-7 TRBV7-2 TGTGCCAGCAGCTTAGCCTCGCTCAGCGGGGAGACTTACGAGCAGTACTTC CASSLASLSGETYEQYF
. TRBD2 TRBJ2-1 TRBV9 TGTGCCAGCGGAGGAGCTAGCGGGACCTACAATGAGCAGTTCTTC CASGGASGTYNEQFF
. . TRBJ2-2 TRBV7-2 TGTGCCAGCAGCTTCTTCCCGACTAGTTTTCAGCCCGGGGAGCTGTTTTTT CASSFFPTSFQPGELFF
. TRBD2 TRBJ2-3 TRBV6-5 TGTGCCAGCAGTTACTCGACGGTTAGCGGGAAAGGGGCAGATACGCAGTATTTT CASSYSTVSGKGADTQYF
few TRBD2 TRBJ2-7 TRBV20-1 TGCAGTGCTAGGGACCCTCGGGACTACTCCTACGAGCAGTACTTC CSARDPRDYSYEQYF
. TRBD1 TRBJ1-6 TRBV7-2 TGTGCCAGCAGCTTAGTGGGACAGGGGACTTCACCCCTCCACTTT CASSLVGQGTSPLHF
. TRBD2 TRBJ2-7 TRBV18 TGTGCCAGCTCACCACCCGCTAGCGGAGACACCTACGAGCAGTACTTC CASSPPASGDTYEQYF
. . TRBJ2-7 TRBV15 TGTGCCACCAGCAGAGATCGTTTCAGCTCCTACGAGCAGTACTTC CATSRDRFSSYEQYF
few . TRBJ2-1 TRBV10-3 TGTGCCATCACCCCGCAGGGAACCTACAATGAGCAGTTCTTC CAITPQGTYNEQFF
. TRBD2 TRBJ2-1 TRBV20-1 TGCAGTGCTAGTGAAGCGGGAGTGAGCAATGAGCAGTTCTTC CSASEAGVSNEQFF
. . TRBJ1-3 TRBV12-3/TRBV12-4 TGTGCCAGCAAAGGTGGCAGTTCTGGAAACACCATATATTTT CASKGGSSGNTIYF
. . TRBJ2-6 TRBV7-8 TGTGCCAGCTTATGGTCTGGGGCCAACGTCCTGACTTTC CASLWSGANVLTF
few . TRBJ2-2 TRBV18 TGTGCCAGCTCACCACCCGACTACTACCTGAACACCGGGGAGCTGTTTTTT CASSPPDYYLNTGELFF
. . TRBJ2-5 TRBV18 TGTGCCAGCTCACCACTGGTGGATGAGACCCAGTACTTC CASSPLVDETQYF
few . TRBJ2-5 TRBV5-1 TGCGCCAGCAGCTTAGCCGGGGGCGATGGGGAGACCCAGTACTTC CASSLAGGDGETQYF
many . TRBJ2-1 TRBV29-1 TGCAGCGTTGGGCCTGAGGGTGAGCAGTTCTTC CSVGPEGEQFF
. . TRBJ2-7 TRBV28 TGTGCCAGCAGTTCGGACACTCCCCCCCTCTACGAGCAGTACTTC CASSSDTPPLYEQYF
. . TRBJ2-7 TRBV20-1 TGCAGTGCTAGAGGGGACTTTGCCGACGAGCAGTACTTC CSARGDFADEQYF
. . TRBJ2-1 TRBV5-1 TGCGCCAGCAGCTTGGGGGGGGCTGTTGGCAATGAGCAGTTCTTC CASSLGGAVGNEQFF
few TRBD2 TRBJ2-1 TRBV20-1 TGCAGTGCTAGAGATCATGCGACTAGCACCTCCGAGCAGTTCTTC CSARDHATSTSEQFF
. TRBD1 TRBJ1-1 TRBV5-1 TGCGCCAGCGGTTCAGGGGGGTTAAACACTGAAGCTTTCTTT CASGSGGLNTEAFF
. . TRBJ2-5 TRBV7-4 TGTTCCCCTTGGGCGGGCCAAAACCAAGAGACCCAGTACTTC CSPWAGQNQETQYF
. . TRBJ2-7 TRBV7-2 TGTGCCAGCAGCGTAGCCGCACAAGCCGCCTTTTCCCCCTACGAGCAGTACTTC CASSVAAQAAFSPYEQYF
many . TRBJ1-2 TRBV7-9 TGTGCCAGCAGTGGACAGCTGAACTATGGCTACACCTTC CASSGQLNYGYTF
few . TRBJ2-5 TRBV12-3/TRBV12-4 TGTGCCAGCAGTTTGTCCTTTCAAGAGACCCAGTACTTC CASSLSFQETQYF
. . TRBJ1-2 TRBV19 TGTGCCAGCACGGGACTGTGGGGCTACACCTTC CASTGLWGYTF
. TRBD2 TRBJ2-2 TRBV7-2 TGTGCCAGCAGCTTACCGCGGACTAGCGGGAGCACCGGGGAGCTGTTTTTT CASSLPRTSGSTGELFF
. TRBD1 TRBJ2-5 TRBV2 TGTGCCAGCAGTGATGACAGGGCTAGGACCCAGTACTTC CASSDDRARTQYF
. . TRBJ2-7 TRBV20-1 TGCAGTGCTAGGGGACCCGACGCCGGCGAGCAGTACTTC CSARGPDAGEQYF
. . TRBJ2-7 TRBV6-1 TGTGCCAGCAGTGAAGGTTCAGGAAATACCTACGAGCAGTACTTC CASSEGSGNTYEQYF
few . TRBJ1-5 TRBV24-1 TGTGCCACCAGTGACAGATCTAGCAATCAGCCCCAGCATTTT CATSDRSSNQPQHF
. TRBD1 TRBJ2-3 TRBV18 TGTGCCAGCTCACCACCGGGACAGGGGAGAGATACGCAGTATTTT CASSPPGQGRDTQYF
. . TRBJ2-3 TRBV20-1 TGCAGCGTCTCCGAGCCTGCTGGTGTCCCAGATACGCAGTATTTT CSVSEPAGVPDTQYF
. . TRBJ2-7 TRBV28 TGTGCCAGCAGCCAAGGGCGGGATTATGTCGGCTACGAGCAGTACTTC CASSQGRDYVGYEQYF
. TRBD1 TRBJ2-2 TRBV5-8 TGTGCCAGCAGCCCAGGACAGGGTGAAGGGGAGCTGTTTTTT CASSPGQGEGELFF
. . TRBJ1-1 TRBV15 TGTGCCACCAGCTCCGGGGCCTGGAACACTGAAGCTTTCTTT CATSSGAWNTEAFF
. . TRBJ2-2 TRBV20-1 TGCAGTGCCAGCCCTCTTCTGGGAAGCGGGGAGCTGTTTTTT CSASPLLGSGELFF
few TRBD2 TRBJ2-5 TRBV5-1 TGCGCCAGCAGCGTATTAGCGGGAGACGGAGAGACCCAGTACTTC CASSVLAGDGETQYF
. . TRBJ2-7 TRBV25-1 TGTGCCAGCATACGTGCAGGGGGGTACGAGCAGTACTTC CASIRAGGYEQYF
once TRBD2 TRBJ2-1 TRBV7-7 TGTGCCAGCAGCTTAGGTGTGGGACTAAGCTCCTACAATGAGCAGTTCTTC CASSLGVGLSSYNEQFF
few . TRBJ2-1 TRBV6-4 TGTGCCAGCTCCGAATCGTACCAAGCCTACAATGAGCAGTTCTTC CASSESYQAYNEQFF
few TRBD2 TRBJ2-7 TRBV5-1 TGCGCCAGCAGCTTCGGAGCAGCGGGAGGGCCGTTCGAGCAGTACTTC CASSFGAAGGPFEQYF